Listed here are 17 T cell receptor beta chains from one sample, sequenced in a study of blood T cell repertoires in COVID-19. Assay: immunoSEQ multiplex PCR; the TCRdb copy retains only in-frame clones and omits some. The data hold 470,000 or so clones, with around 90% observed a single time. The sequenced sample was PBMCs or T cells enriched from blood (not recorded which). All receptors come from a woman in her late teens or twenties with acute COVID-19.

The genes are TRBV7-9 and TRBJ1-5; D perhaps matches TRBD1 (6 bases). The germline CDR1 and CDR2 sequences are SEHNR and FQNEAQ (reference sequence). Deletions cut 1 base from V and 2 bases from J, with 12 bases between. The length of the CDR3 is 16 residues. The CDR3 DNA follows: TGTGCCAGCAGCTTAGAAGGGGGGGATCGCAATCAGCCCCAGCATTTT. Amino acids: CASSLEGGDRNQPQHF.

V usage is TRBV5-4 and J usage is TRBJ1-2; maybe TRBD1 (6 bases). The CDR3 totals 15 residues. V was shortened by 2 bases and J by 1 base, with 12 bases between the two germline ends. From germline, CDR1 is SGHNT and CDR2 YYREEE (reference sequence). The CDR3 nucleotides are TGTGCCAGCAGCTTTTTCGACAGGATTAACTATGGCTACACCTTC. Translation: CASSFFDRINYGYTF.

The CDR3 nucleotides read TGTGCCACCAGCAGCTTGGGGGGGGCCGGGGAGCTGTTTTTT. It encodes CATSSLGGAGELFF. The chain has TRBV15 and TRBJ2-2; 7 bases agree with TRBD2. The CDR3 totals 14 residues. V lost 3 bases and J lost 6; bases outside the gene matches: 4. From germline, CDR1 is LNHNV and CDR2 YYDKDF (reference sequence).

This chain links TRBV19 with TRBJ2-2; TRBD1 matches at 10 bases. The V gene end was trimmed by 7 bases and the J gene end by 2 bases; junction bases not matched to a gene: 13. This CDR3 region has 18 residues. Looked up from germline, CDR1 is LNHDA and CDR2 is SQIVND (reference sequence). The CDR3 is CASIPGTGVGYNTGELFF. DNA of the CDR3: TGTGCCAGTATTCCCGGGACAGGGGTTGGGTATAACACCGGGGAGCTGTTTTTT.

The chain joins TRBV9 to TRBJ1-6; D is possibly TRBD1 (5 bases). The CDR3 contains 15 residues. From germline, CDR1 is SGDLS and CDR2 YYNGEE. V lost 4 bases and J lost 5, with 13 bases in between. The CDR3 is CASSSTDTNNSPLHF. In nucleotides, the CDR3 is TGTGCCAGCAGCTCCACGGACACCAATAATTCACCCCTCCACTTT.

The chain links TRBV19 to TRBJ1-2; TRBD1 agrees at 9 bases. In germline, CDR1 is LNHDA, CDR2 SQIVND (reference sequence). After removal of 6 bases from V and 4 bases from J, the junction contained 0 bases not matched to a gene. The CDR3 consists of 12 residues. Here the CDR3 reads CASRTGGYGYTF. Here the CDR3 DNA reads TGTGCCAGTAGGACAGGGGGCTATGGCTACACCTTC.

The chain joins TRBV28 to TRBJ2-3, with 8 bases lining up with TRBD1. From germline, CDR1 is MDHEN and CDR2 SYDVKM. The CDR3 length is 16 residues. V gave up 4 bases and J gave up 0 bases; unmatched junction bases: 6. The CDR3 loop is CASSSPGQGSTDTQYF. The DNA of the CDR3 is TGTGCCAGCAGTTCACCCGGACAGGGAAGCACAGATACGCAGTATTTT.

The chain combines TRBV29-1 with TRBJ2-1; 10 bases align to TRBD1. Trimming cost V 6 bases and J 3 bases; bases outside gene matches: 11. CDR1 and CDR2 (germline): SQVTM, ANQGSEA. This CDR3 comprises 16 residues. The CDR3 sequence is CSVRTRQGAGYNEQFF. CDR3 nucleotides: TGCAGCGTCAGAACCCGACAGGGGGCCGGCTACAATGAGCAGTTCTTC.

The rearrangement links TRBV6-2 or TRBV6-3 to TRBJ2-7; D ambiguous. The CDR3 consists of 14 residues. Germline V CDR1 and CDR2: MNHEY, SVGEGT. V was pared by 4 bases and J by 2 bases, with 12 bases between. The CDR3, as DNA: TGTGCCAGCAGTTTCCGAGACATTACCTACGAGCAGTACTTC. Protein sequence: CASSFRDITYEQYF.

V gene TRBV7-9 combines with J gene TRBJ1-6, with D perhaps matching TRBD1 (5 bases). Germline loops: CDR1 SEHNR, CDR2 FQNEAQ (reference sequence). V was pared by 1 base and J by 10 bases, with 14 bases between. The CDR3 runs 15 residues. The CDR3: CASSLGVREWSPLHF. CDR3 in DNA: TGTGCCAGCAGCTTAGGTGTCAGGGAATGGTCACCCCTCCACTTT.

The chain couples TRBV10-1 to TRBJ2-2; perhaps TRBD1 as D (6 bases). The length of the CDR3 is 15 residues. V lost 6 bases to trimming and J lost 5 bases, with 16 bases between them. Germline V gene sequence: CDR1 WNHNN, CDR2 SYGVQD (reference sequence). The CDR3, as DNA: TGCGCCAGCAGCAGAAGCAGGGGTGGTACCGGGGAGCTGTTTTTT. Its protein is CASSRSRGGTGELFF.

The rearrangement joins TRBV28 to TRBJ2-7, with 8 bases identical to TRBD2. Germline V gene lookup returns CDR1 MDHEN and CDR2 SYDVKM. The V segment lost 4 bases and the J segment 11 bases; nucleotides outside the gene matches: 7. The CDR3 runs 12 residues. The CDR3 nucleotides are TGTGCCAGCAGTTCCTTAGCGGGACTTGAGTACTTC. Translating it yields CASSSLAGLEYF.

The V and J genes are TRBV7-9 and TRBJ1-2; D gene uncertain. Germline CDR1 SEHNR, CDR2 FQNEAQ (reference sequence). This CDR3 has 12 residues. V lost 2 bases to trimming and J lost 3 bases, with 4 bases between them. CDR3 DNA: TGTGCCAGCAGCTTACCGGACTATGGCTACACCTTC. Its translation: CASSLPDYGYTF. Using reference TRBV7-9 and TRBJ1-2 for the parts outside the CDR3, the full variable domain is DTGVSQNPRHKITKRGQNVTFRCDPISEHNRLYWYRQTLGQGPEFLTYFQNEAQLEKSRLLSDRFSAERPKGSFSTLEIQRTEQGDSAMYLCASSLPDYGYTFGSGTRLTVV.

This chain uses TRBV19 with TRBJ2-1; TRBD2 matches at 13 bases. V shed 7 bases, J shed 12 bases, and the junction held 12 bases outside the gene matches. CDR3 length equals 15 residues. Germline values: CDR1 LNHDA, CDR2 SQIVND (reference sequence). CDR3: CASTSLAGGLRGQFF. The CDR3 DNA follows: TGTGCCAGTACCTCACTAGCGGGAGGGCTCCGCGGGCAGTTCTTC.

The chain combines TRBV18 with TRBJ1-2; TRBD1 is a possible D gene (5 bases). CDR3 size: 15 residues. Per germline, CDR1 KGHSH and CDR2 LQKENI. V was cut by 3 bases and J by 4 bases, with 15 bases left in between. DNA of the CDR3: TGTGCCAGCTCACCTCGTCCTGATGGGGCCTATGGCTACACCTTC. Translation gives CASSPRPDGAYGYTF.

CDR3 sequence reads: CASSRGGDSGELFF. The DNA for the CDR3 is TGTGCCAGCAGCCGAGGAGGGGATTCCGGGGAGCTGTTTTTT. The chain combines TRBV3-1 (or the pseudogene TRBV3-2) with TRBJ2-2, with D possibly TRBD2 on 6 matching bases. CDR1 and CDR2 from the germline V gene are LGHDT and YNNKEL (reference sequence). V was shortened by 4 bases and J by 6 bases, with 12 bases between the two germline ends. CDR3 size: 14 residues.

The CDR3 DNA follows: TGTGCCAGCAGCTTCAAGCGTACGGACAATGAGCAGTTCTTC. Amino acids: CASSFKRTDNEQFF. The V call is TRBV11-2, the J call TRBJ2-1, with D uncertain. Germline assignment: CDR1 SGHAT and CDR2 FQNNGV. Trimming cost V 3 bases and J 5 bases, with 11 bases left between them. This CDR3 has 14 amino acids.